The clone carrying this T cell receptor beta chain has ten or more counts. These data belong to a study of T cells in Graves' hyperthyroidism and ophthalmopathy. Per the germline V gene, CDR1 is DFQATT and CDR2 is SNEGSKA (reference sequence). CDR3 length: 12 residues. The ends were cut back, 6 bases at V and 7 bases at J, with 16 bases in the middle. The investigators amplified TCR beta CDR3 regions from RNA transcripts. The TCR CDR3 was amplified in a first-round RT-PCR using the HTBI primer set. TCRdb analysed the multiplex PCR reads with MiXCR anew, one entry per CDR3 protein. Found here are roughly 650,000 distinct CDR3 sequences, around 15% of them singletons; the top ten hold roughly 3.4%.

The sample consisted of blood. This TCR was recovered from a middle-aged woman with Graves' ophthalmopathy. This sequence joins TRBV20-1 and TRBJ2-7, with a possible D match to TRBD2 (5 bases). The CDR3 DNA follows: TGCAGTGCGCCGGCCCTAAGAGGGGAGCAGTACTTC. Encoded protein: CSAPALRGEQYF.